This T cell receptor (beta chain) was sequenced for a study of identical twins (dated by TCRdb to 2016 to 2017). Background on the whole study: The study deep-sequenced TCR alpha and beta repertoires from monozygotic twins, unrelated adults of various ages and cord blood to test whether fetal clonotypes persist. Replicate twin experiments were performed at different times using different library preparation protocols to rule out contamination.

The germline V gene (reference sequence) provides CDR1 DFQATT and CDR2 SNEGSKA. From the cysteine through the phenylalanine, the CDR3 covers 14 amino acids. CDR3 DNA is the only sequence kept; it has 42 bases, read in frame from the first base. V lost 2 bases and J lost 5 bases, and the count of bases not matched to a germline gene is 5. In its sample, this clonotype was seen a few times. Its recognized antigen is unknown. Per-base quality was not reported, and no clone a single base away is much larger than it. Paper-wide results and their limitations: Invariant T cells such as MAIT and iNKT could partly confound zero-insertion analyses, though diverse VJ usage argued against this for most clonotypes. Fewer insertions were carried by abundant cord blood beta clonotypes, a similar but weaker trend appeared in young adult naive repertoires, and no such trend appeared in memory repertoires. In beta out-of-frame sequences, excess twin sharing was weaker, because having fewer shared sequences lowered the signal-to-noise ratio. Compared with coincidental sharing between unrelated individuals, out-of-frame TCR alpha sequences shared between twins showed an excess of sequences with low generation probability. In monozygotic twins, out-of-frame TCR alpha sharing was systematically underestimated by recombination models, although the models agreed with sharing between unrelated individuals. Because the same donors could not be followed over many years, the conclusions relied on cross-sectional statistical analysis.

Every donor was a healthy Caucasian. Three pairs of female monozygotic twins, all aged 18 to 29 years, were included in the twin cohort. The RNA used for TCR libraries was isolated from peripheral blood mononuclear cells. Library prep was done by 5' RACE. This sample was sequenced with an Illumina HiSeq 2000. Template switching added a universal primer binding site, and the final cDNA carried a unique molecular identifier that allowed TCR cDNA molecules to be counted accurately. First-strand cDNA for TCR alpha and beta chains was synthesized from specific primers in the conserved constant-segment region. Each cDNA library was double barcoded, with a SMART-Mk sample barcode plus Illumina barcodes, to control for contamination. TruSeq adapter sequences, together with Illumina sample barcodes, were added in two successive PCR steps. The TCR alpha and beta cDNA libraries were sequenced on the Illumina HiSeq platform using custom primers. The study's own analysis went as follows. MiGEC processed the raw reads to extract unique molecular identifiers, while MiXCR was used to determine the CDR3 positions. For each individual, recombination models were inferred using an EM algorithm with the repgenHMM and IGoR tools. The analysis of shared clonotypes was done with the tcR package in R, with sharing normalized by the product of cloneset sizes. To study raw recombination without the effects of thymic and clonal selection, out-of-frame nonproductive sequences were analyzed. TCRdb trimmed public reads at Q25 via fastp, called clones via MiXCR and kept in-frame beta chains. Every distinct CDR3 protein forms one entry, paired with its most common genes and DNA. The V and J calls were determined by TCRdb, not by the authors. For this sample there are hundreds of thousands of distinct CDR3 sequences; about 7% appear just once. Together, the top ten hold 1.6% of the sample.

The same specimen was also included in a second study, on yellow fever vaccine responses in identical twins. The second study also describes: According to the authors, in identical twins the way T cells responded to vaccination appeared partly convergent and partly personalized. Focusing on identical twins, the study followed the T cell clones that responded to the vaccine, and did so with precision.

The rearranged segments are TRBV20-1 and TRBJ1-1, with 10 bases matching TRBD1. Specimen: PBMCs. This TCR derives from a woman aged 18-29 years in good health. The nucleotides read TGCAGTGCTAGAAAACCGGGACAGGGGACTGAAGCTTTCTTT. Its amino acids are CSARKPGQGTEAFF.